This entry lists 15 T cell receptor beta chains sequenced from one sample in a study of post-analysis software for immune sequencing data. No antigen has been identified for these receptors. The authors incorporated unique molecular identifiers into the TCR beta cDNA libraries. Each CDR3 protein gets one entry after TCRdb re-called the PCR reads with MiXCR. Among around 200,000 distinct CDR3 sequences listed, 25% to 30% were seen once. Study findings and constraints: About five TRBV segments appeared more often in patients than in controls, and TRBV5-6, TRBV5-1 and TRBV20-1 were among these.

Sample: blood. All receptors come from a girl younger than 18 with multiple sclerosis.

This clonotype turned up a few times. The chain has TRBV20-1 and TRBJ1-2; 11 nucleotides agree with TRBD1. CDR3 size: 15 residues. Trimming at V came to 3 bases and at J to 8 bases, leaving 11 bases not matched to a gene. Germline CDR1 is DFQATT and CDR2 is SNEGSKA (reference sequence). The CDR3 here is CSARDRGRQGEGYTF. CDR3 DNA sequence: TGCAGTGCTAGGGACAGGGGGCGCCAGGGTGAGGGCTACACCTTC.

The chain carries TRBV5-1 and TRBJ2-5; D is perhaps TRBD2 (6 bases). The CDR3 runs to 16 residues. CDR1 and CDR2 (germline): SGHRS, YFSETQ. V lost 0 bases, J lost 0 bases, and 12 bases lay in between. CDR3 sequence reads: CASSLGASENQETQYF. In DNA, the CDR3 is TGCGCCAGCAGCTTGGGTGCTAGCGAGAACCAAGAGACCCAGTACTTC.

Comment on this clonotype: This may be a read error: a much more frequent sequence differs by one nucleotide. The chain recombines TRBV28 with TRBJ2-1; D is possibly TRBD1 (6 bases). The CDR3 consists of 14 residues. Germline CDR1 reads MDHEN; CDR2 reads SYDVKM. Trimming pared 3 bases from V and 10 bases from J, leaving 16 bases between. CDR3 in DNA: TGTGCCAGCAGTTTGGACAGAGCACCCTACGAGCAGTTCTTC. This sequence encodes CASSLDRAPYEQFF.

This clonotype was counted a few times. A much bigger clone sits one base away, suggesting this may be a read error. This chain uses TRBV12-3 or TRBV12-4 with TRBJ2-3; D gene unclear. The CDR3 has 13 amino acids. The V gene lost 1 base and the J gene lost 4 bases, with 6 bases spanning the gap. The DNA of the CDR3 is TGTGCCAGCAGTTTAGACGCCGCAGATACGCAGTATTTT. Protein sequence: CASSLDAADTQYF.

This clonotype was seen only a few times. The chain uses TRBV5-1 and TRBJ2-3, with 13 bases identical to TRBD2. The J segment lost 4 bases and the V segment lost 0 bases, leaving 8 bases of the junction unmatched. Germline loops: CDR1 SGHRS, CDR2 YFSETQ. The CDR3 covers 18 residues. In DNA, the CDR3 is TGCGCCAGCAGCTTGGGGGTTTCGGGACTAGCGGGATCAGATACGCAGTATTTT. It codes for CASSLGVSGLAGSDTQYF. The complete variable domain, with remaining parts taken from reference TRBV5-1 and TRBJ2-3, reads KAGVTQTPRYLIKTRGQQVTLSCSPISGHRSVSWYQQTPGQGLQFLFEYFSETQRNKGNFPGRFSGRQFSNSRSEMNVSTLELGDSALYLCASSLGVSGLAGSDTQYFGPGTRLTVL.

V and J are TRBV20-1 and TRBJ2-6, with D possibly matching TRBD1 (6 bases). The CDR3 is 14 residues long. Germline CDR1 DFQATT, CDR2 SNEGSKA (reference sequence). Trimming took off 6 bases at V and 1 base at J, with 10 bases between the two ends. The CDR3 DNA is TGCAGTGCACTACAGGGATCTGGGGCCAACGTCCTGACTTTC. It translates to CSALQGSGANVLTF.

This clonotype came up many times. The CDR3 region is CASTPLDRTHEQYF. The CDR3, as DNA: TGTGCCAGCACCCCTTTGGACCGCACCCACGAGCAGTACTTC. The chain links TRBV7-8 to TRBJ2-7; D unclear. V was pared by 7 bases and J by 5 bases, with 18 bases between. This CDR3 spans 14 amino acids. Germline loops: CDR1 SGHVS, CDR2 FQNEAQ.

At least ten counts were recorded for this clonotype. This chain joins TRBV14 and TRBJ2-5; the match to TRBD2 covers 8 bases. The CDR3 runs to 14 residues. Per the germline V gene, CDR1 is SGHDN and CDR2 is FVKESK. The V segment lost 1 base and the J segment 5 bases; nucleotides outside the gene matches: 3. The CDR3 nucleotides read TGTGCCAGCAGCCAAGGAACGGGAGGGGAGACCCAGTACTTC. Encoded protein: CASSQGTGGETQYF. Drawing the rest from reference TRBV14 and TRBJ2-5, the complete variable domain is EAGVTQFPSHSVIEKGQTVTLRCDPISGHDNLYWYRRVMGKEIKFLLHFVKESKQDESGMPNNRFLAERTGGTYSTLKVQPAELEDSGVYFCASSQGTGGETQYFGPGTRLLVL.

This clonotype has only a few counts. The gene calls are TRBV7-3 and TRBJ2-7; perhaps TRBD2 as D (5 bases). This CDR3 region has 16 residues. Trimming removed 1 base from V and 6 bases from J, with 19 bases in between. Germline V lookup: CDR1 SGHTA, CDR2 FQGTGA. The CDR3 here is CASSLISREDTCEQYF. The CDR3 coding sequence is TGTGCCAGCAGCTTAATTAGCCGGGAAGATACCTGCGAGCAGTACTTC.

This clonotype came up many times. The chain recombines TRBV20-1 with TRBJ2-3; TRBD2 agrees at 10 bases. This CDR3 has 15 amino acids. Germline assignment: CDR1 DFQATT and CDR2 SNEGSKA (reference sequence). Trimming at V came to 3 bases and at J to 3 bases, leaving 6 bases not matched to a gene. The CDR3 region has the DNA TGCAGTGCTAGGCTTCCGACTAGCGGGACAGATACGCAGTATTTT. This sequence encodes CSARLPTSGTDTQYF.

Only a few counts were recorded for this clonotype. The chain carries TRBV12-3 or TRBV12-4 and TRBJ1-2, with a weak D call TRBD1 (6 bases). This CDR3 comprises 16 residues. Trimming pared 7 bases from V and 8 bases from J, leaving 26 bases between. Here the CDR3 reads CASTFRGGGSPKGYTF. The CDR3 DNA is TGTGCCAGCACTTTTCGGGGGGGCGGGTCCCCAAAAGGCTACACCTTC.

This clonotype was observed a handful of times. The chain uses TRBV3-1 and TRBJ1-2; 7 bases agree with TRBD1. Germline lookup yields CDR1 LGHDT and CDR2 YNNKEL (reference sequence). Trimming cost V 6 bases and J 4 bases; bases outside gene matches: 8. CDR3 length: 14 residues. In nucleotides, the CDR3 is TGTGCCAGCAGTCACAGACAGGGATCCTATGGCTACACCTTC. Translated: CASSHRQGSYGYTF.

Worth noting for this clonotype: A much larger clonotype is one base distant, so this may be a read error. This chain links TRBV4-1 with TRBJ1-5; D unresolved. V lost 0 bases and J lost 2, with 17 bases in between. Germline values: CDR1 MGHRA, CDR2 YSYEKL. CDR3 length: 18 amino acids. The CDR3 DNA reads as TGCGCCAGCAGCCAAGAACGGCAGGCCCAATGGGGCAATCAGCCCCAGCATTTT. Translating gives CASSQERQAQWGNQPQHF.

The V and J genes are TRBV13 and TRBJ1-2, with 9 bases fitting TRBD1. V shed 6 bases, J shed 6 bases, and the junction held 8 bases outside the gene matches. The CDR3 totals 14 residues. The V gene's germline CDR1 is PRHDT and CDR2 FYEKMQ (reference sequence). CDR3 coding DNA: TGTGCCAGCAGGGCCCGGGACAGGGTGCATGGCTACACCTTC. Protein sequence: CASRARDRVHGYTF.

The chain recombines TRBV2 with TRBJ2-5; D gene ambiguous. CDR1 is SNHLY and CDR2 is FYNNEI in the germline V gene. The CDR3 has 13 amino acids. The V end lost 8 bases, the J end lost 5 bases, and 15 bases lay between the germline ends. CDR3 in amino acids: CASQVGGVETQYF. The CDR3 bases are TGTGCCAGCCAAGTGGGCGGTGTGGAGACCCAGTACTTC.